These T cell receptor beta chains were read from a single sample in a study of blood T cell repertoires in COVID-19. TCRdb keeps only in-frame clones here, not all; method: immunoSEQ multiplex PCR. The data show about 130,000 clones, about 80% seen once. The sample taken for sequencing was peripheral blood. The receptor source for this set is a woman older than 75 with acute or convalescent COVID-19. Both conserved end residues are part of each CDR3. D genes are given only for firm matches. Size values are once, few and many counts, or a class for expanded clones, and some rows have none.

v_call,clone_size,d_call,j_call,cdr3_aa,cdr3_nt
TRBV30,-,TRBD2,TRBJ2-2,CAWSDIAGGITGELFF,TGTGCCTGGAGCGACATAGCGGGGGGGATCACCGGGGAGCTGTTTTTT
TRBV3-1/TRBV3-2,-,TRBD1,TRBJ1-1,CASSRGQTVTEAFF,TGTGCCAGCAGCCGGGGACAGACGGTCACTGAAGCTTTCTTT
TRBV7-6,-,TRBD1,TRBJ1-1,CASSLYTGVAEAFF,TGTGCCAGCAGCCTCTATACAGGGGTGGCTGAAGCTTTCTTT
TRBV9,-,-,TRBJ2-1,CASSVKALPEGSYNEQFF,TGTGCCAGCAGCGTTAAGGCCCTCCCCGAGGGCTCCTACAATGAGCAGTTCTTC
TRBV10-3,-,-,TRBJ1-1,CAIRGPGEGNTEAFF,TGTGCCATCAGGGGGCCAGGGGAGGGGAACACTGAAGCTTTCTTT
TRBV30,-,TRBD1,TRBJ1-4,CAWSPGTGREKLFF,TGTGCCTGGAGTCCCGGGACAGGACGGGAAAAACTGTTTTTT
TRBV19,-,-,TRBJ1-2,CASSIGMRVGGYTF,TGTGCCAGTAGTATCGGGATGAGGGTAGGTGGCTACACCTTC
TRBV4-2,-,-,TRBJ2-2,CASSLQGPGELFF,TGTGCCAGCAGCTTACAGGGTCCCGGGGAGCTGTTTTTT
TRBV5-1,-,-,TRBJ2-7,CASSQSEGTYEQYF,TGCGCCAGCAGCCAAAGCGAGGGAACCTACGAGCAGTACTTC
TRBV3-1/TRBV3-2,-,-,TRBJ1-3,CASSLQGSTIYF,TGTGCCAGCAGCCTTCAAGGGAGCACCATATATTTT
TRBV7-6,-,-,TRBJ2-1,CASSSEGTGAYEQFF,TGTGCCAGCAGCTCTGAGGGGACTGGGGCCTATGAGCAGTTCTTC
TRBV29-1,-,-,TRBJ1-2,CSVRTVEGYGYTF,TGCAGCGTCCGGACAGTTGAGGGCTATGGCTACACCTTC
TRBV30,-,TRBD1,TRBJ2-5,CAWSVNRGRRETQYF,TGTGCCTGGAGTGTTAACAGGGGGCGCAGAGAGACCCAGTACTTC
TRBV3-1/TRBV3-2,-,TRBD1,TRBJ1-2,CASSRTGVNGYTF,TGTGCCAGCAGCCGTACAGGGGTAAACGGCTACACCTTC
TRBV9,-,TRBD1,TRBJ1-5,CASSVGTGSNQPQHF,TGTGCCAGCAGCGTAGGGACAGGGAGCAATCAGCCCCAGCATTTT
TRBV5-1,-,TRBD1,TRBJ2-5,CASSLASLGRDRAETQYF,TGCGCCAGCAGCTTGGCATCGCTTGGGCGAGACAGGGCTGAGACCCAGTACTTC
TRBV3-1/TRBV3-2,-,-,TRBJ2-2,CASSQAKAVSPGELFF,TGTGCCAGCAGCCAAGCGAAGGCGGTTAGCCCCGGGGAGCTGTTTTTT
TRBV5-6,-,TRBD1,TRBJ1-1,CASRSGGTEAFF,TGTGCCAGCAGATCAGGGGGCACTGAAGCTTTCTTT
TRBV7-9,once,-,TRBJ2-1,CASSLALTSSDEQFF,TGTGCCAGCAGCTTAGCGTTGACTAGTTCGGATGAGCAGTTCTTC
TRBV5-1,-,TRBD1,TRBJ1-6,CASSPRGFSYNSPLHF,TGCGCCAGCAGCCCCAGGGGGTTCTCCTATAATTCACCCCTCCACTTT
TRBV7-9,-,TRBD1,TRBJ2-2,CASSLAGTGNTGELFF,TGTGCCAGCAGCTTAGCCGGGACAGGGAACACCGGGGAGCTGTTTTTT
TRBV27,-,-,TRBJ1-3,CASMTGTGNTIYF,TGTGCCAGCATGACCGGGACTGGAAACACCATATATTTT
TRBV7-6,-,-,TRBJ2-5,CASSLLGQTSQETQYF,TGTGCCAGCAGCTTATTAGGACAGACATCCCAAGAGACCCAGTACTTC
TRBV5-1,-,-,TRBJ2-3,CASSLDGVSTDTQYF,TGCGCCAGCAGCTTGGATGGAGTTAGCACAGATACGCAGTATTTT
TRBV5-1,-,-,TRBJ2-6,CASSFPSLSGANVLTF,TGCGCCAGCAGCTTTCCTTCCCTCTCTGGGGCCAACGTCCTGACTTTC
TRBV13,-,TRBD2,TRBJ2-1,CASSSRTSGGAYNEQFF,TGTGCCAGCAGCTCCCGGACTAGCGGGGGGGCCTACAATGAGCAGTTCTTC
TRBV5-1,-,-,TRBJ1-1,CASIESLDGTEAFF,TGCGCCAGCATCGAATCCCTAGATGGCACTGAAGCTTTCTTT
TRBV6-5,-,TRBD1,TRBJ1-5,CASSLGQGGRPQHF,TGTGCCAGCAGCCTGGGACAGGGTGGTAGGCCCCAGCATTTT
TRBV18,-,TRBD1,TRBJ1-2,CASSPGQEPNYGYTF,TGTGCCAGCTCCCCGGGACAGGAACCTAACTATGGCTACACCTTC
TRBV18,-,-,TRBJ1-2,CASSPSRGSDYGYTF,TGTGCCAGCTCACCATCTAGGGGCTCGGACTATGGCTACACCTTC
TRBV14,-,-,TRBJ2-1,CASSQVVQDNEQFF,TGTGCCAGCAGCCAAGTTGTACAAGACAATGAGCAGTTCTTC
TRBV24-1,once,-,TRBJ2-5,CATSDSRGPNWGRQYF,TGTGCCACCAGTGATTCGAGGGGCCCAAATTGGGGGCGCCAGTACTTC
TRBV7-2,-,-,TRBJ2-7,CASSLEEGKAYEQYF,TGTGCCAGCAGCTTAGAGGAGGGTAAAGCGTACGAGCAGTACTTC
TRBV11-1,-,-,TRBJ2-7,CASSDRTRGPFYEQYF,TGTGCCAGCAGCGATCGGACAAGGGGCCCTTTCTACGAGCAGTACTTC
TRBV7-9,-,-,TRBJ2-3,CASSLVDYTDTQYF,TGTGCCAGCAGCTTAGTGGACTACACAGATACGCAGTATTTT
TRBV5-1,-,-,TRBJ1-4,CASSLWPNEKLFF,TGCGCCAGCAGCTTGTGGCCCAATGAAAAACTGTTTTTT
TRBV27,-,TRBD1,TRBJ1-2,CASRTRRQGYGYTF,TGTGCCAGCCGAACGCGGAGACAGGGCTATGGCTACACCTTC
TRBV6-6,-,-,TRBJ1-1,CASSYWSRRGTEAFF,TGTGCCAGCAGTTATTGGTCCAGGCGGGGCACTGAAGCTTTCTTT
TRBV11-2,-,-,TRBJ1-2,CASSFAPSMGYTF,TGTGCCAGCAGCTTTGCTCCGTCTATGGGCTACACCTTC
TRBV6-5,-,-,TRBJ1-6,CASGASYNSPLHF,TGTGCCTCTGGGGCCTCCTATAATTCACCCCTCCACTTT
TRBV18,once,TRBD2,TRBJ2-2,CASSRTSGGNTGELFF,TGTGCCAGCTCCCGGACTAGCGGGGGAAACACCGGGGAGCTGTTTTTT
TRBV5-1,-,TRBD1,TRBJ2-2,CASSLAGTGEYFTGELFF,TGCGCCAGCAGCTTGGCGGGGACAGGGGAATATTTCACCGGGGAGCTGTTTTTT
TRBV19,once,-,TRBJ1-2,CASSIPRAGDYGYTF,TGTGCCAGTAGTATACCAAGGGCAGGGGACTATGGCTACACCTTC
TRBV3-1/TRBV3-2,-,TRBD2,TRBJ2-7,CASSNSGTTPYEQYF,TGTGCCAGCAGTAACTCCGGGACTACCCCCTACGAGCAGTACTTC
TRBV7-9,-,TRBD1,TRBJ1-2,CASSLDRGNYTF,TGTGCCAGCAGCTTAGACAGGGGAAACTACACCTTC
TRBV11-3,-,-,TRBJ2-2,CASSFINTGELFF,TGTGCCAGCAGCTTTATCAACACCGGGGAGCTGTTTTTT
TRBV7-3,-,-,TRBJ1-2,CASSPAPGTGGYTF,TGTGCCAGCAGCCCCGCGCCGGGTACGGGTGGCTACACCTTC